Below are 27 T cell receptor beta chains sequenced from a single sample in a study of early T cells in non-severe SARS-CoV-2 infection. TCRdb reprocessed the 5' RACE reads with MiXCR, giving one entry per CDR3 protein. The sample has about 70,000 distinct CDR3 sequences; about 14% are singletons. The sample was whole blood, taken at baseline. Source of these receptors: an adult who was a healthcare worker with PCR-confirmed SARS-CoV-2 infection or an uninfected control (not recorded which).

This clonotype qualifies as large. The chain employs TRBV20-1 and TRBJ2-7, with a weak D call TRBD2 (6 bases). V dropped 6 bases and J dropped 7 bases, with 28 bases sitting between them. CDR3 size: 16 residues. Germline V lookup: CDR1 DFQATT, CDR2 SNEGSKA (reference sequence). In DNA form, the CDR3 reads TGCAGTGCCGCCCCCTCCGGGACTCCCGTGCCGCTGGAGCAGTACTTC. Encoded protein: CSAAPSGTPVPLEQYF.

The chain couples TRBV18 to TRBJ2-3; D ambiguous. CDR1 and CDR2 (germline): KGHSH, LQKENI. V was trimmed by 3 bases and J by 6 bases, leaving 10 bases between them. This CDR3 region has 13 residues. CDR3 in DNA: TGTGCCAGCTCACCTCGGCCCTCGGATACGCAGTATTTT. It is translated as CASSPRPSDTQYF.

This clonotype was seen a few times. This chain links TRBV6-1 with TRBJ1-1; the D gene is possibly TRBD1 (6 bases). The CDR3 has 13 amino acids. V shed 6 bases and J shed 4 bases, with 12 bases lying between them. The germline V gene encodes CDR1 MNHNS and CDR2 SASEGT. Here the CDR3 DNA reads TGTGCCAGCAGCATAACAGGGTTCACTGAAGCTTTCTTT. This encodes CASSITGFTEAFF.

This clonotype was seen at least ten times. The chain combines TRBV12-3 or TRBV12-4 with TRBJ2-6, with TRBD2 as a possible D gene (6 bases). This CDR3 is 17 amino acids long. The germline V and J ends were trimmed by 6 bases and 2 bases, with 17 bases remaining between them. The CDR3 loop is CASSYLGSGAGANVLTF. CDR3 nucleotide sequence: TGTGCCAGCAGCTACCTCGGGAGTGGGGCTGGGGCCAACGTCCTGACTTTC.

This clonotype was counted a few times. The gene calls are TRBV12-3 or TRBV12-4 and TRBJ1-2; D gene uncertain. The CDR3 spans 14 residues. The V end was cut by 4 bases, the J end by 0 bases, with 9 bases between. The CDR3 DNA reads TGTGCCAGCAGTTCAGACATAGCTAACTATGGCTACACCTTC. Translating it yields CASSSDIANYGYTF.

This clonotype was found many times. The J gene is TRBJ2-3, the V gene TRBV7-9; D might be TRBD1 (6 bases). The V and J ends lost 2 bases and 2 bases respectively, with 14 bases between them. Germline V gene sequence: CDR1 SEHNR, CDR2 FQNEAQ (reference sequence). The CDR3 has 16 amino acids. CDR3 in DNA: TGTGCCAGCAGCTTAACTGTAACAGGGATCACAGATACGCAGTATTTT. It codes for CASSLTVTGITDTQYF.

This clonotype was observed many times. The rearrangement uses TRBV2 and TRBJ2-7; D not certain. CDR1 is SNHLY, CDR2 FYNNEI, per germline. This CDR3 spans 12 amino acids. The V end lost 7 bases, the J end lost 2 bases, and 9 bases lay between the germline ends. CDR3 protein: CASTTDTYEQYF. As DNA, the CDR3 is TGTGCCAGCACCACAGACACCTACGAGCAGTACTTC.

V is TRBV7-6 and J is TRBJ2-1; D is ambiguous. V was cut by 4 bases and J by 6 bases, with 13 bases left in between. The CDR3 loop spans 14 amino acids. Germline CDR1 and CDR2: SGHVS and FNYEAQ. The CDR3 DNA reads as TGTGCCAGCAGCTCACGGTCGGCAGGCAATGAGCAGTTCTTC. It yields the protein CASSSRSAGNEQFF.

This chain joins TRBV2 and TRBJ1-6; the D is unclear. Trimming pared 6 bases from V and 1 base from J, leaving 1 base between. Germline assignment: CDR1 SNHLY and CDR2 FYNNEI. The CDR3 has 12 amino acids. CDR3 residues: CASRSYNSPLHF. In DNA, the CDR3 is TGTGCCAGCAGATCCTATAATTCACCCCTCCACTTT.

This clonotype was counted between two and nine times. This rearrangement joins TRBV6-4 to TRBJ2-7, with D uncertain. The CDR3 consists of 16 residues. CDR1 and CDR2 from the germline V gene are MRHNA and SNTAGT. V shed 2 bases and J shed 3 bases, with 17 bases lying between them. Here the CDR3 DNA reads TGTGCCAGCAGTGACCTTACAGTCCCGCCGTTCTACGAGCAGTACTTC. It is translated as CASSDLTVPPFYEQYF.

This chain connects TRBV30 to TRBJ2-7; 8 bases are a match to TRBD1. The CDR3 is 13 amino acids. The V and J ends lost 2 bases and 5 bases, in that order; junction bases with no gene match: 5. CDR1 is GTSNPN and CDR2 is SVGIG in the germline V gene (reference sequence). CDR3 residues: CAWSPQGVHEQYF. The CDR3 nucleotides are TGTGCCTGGAGTCCACAGGGGGTCCACGAGCAGTACTTC.

This chain's CDR3 is CASSYTQTGELFF. The CDR3 nucleotides are TGTGCCAGCAGTTACACACAGACCGGGGAGCTGTTTTTT. This chain joins TRBV6-6 and TRBJ2-2, with unresolved D. Germline V gene lookup returns CDR1 MNHNY and CDR2 SVGAGI (reference sequence). This CDR3 has 13 amino acids. V was trimmed by 2 bases and J by 5 bases, leaving 6 bases between them.

V and J are TRBV6-2 or TRBV6-3 and TRBJ1-1; a weak D match, TRBD1 (6 bases). Trimming took off 2 bases at V and 7 bases at J, with 11 bases between the two ends. This CDR3 region has 13 residues. CDR1 is MNHEY, CDR2 SVGEGT, per germline. CDR3 nucleotide sequence: TGTGCCAGCAGTTACCCGGACAGAGTTGAAGCTTTCTTT. Amino acids: CASSYPDRVEAFF.

This clonotype was detected ten times or more. The chain carries TRBV18 and TRBJ2-5; tentatively, D is TRBD2 (5 bases). V lost 3 bases to trimming and J lost 4 bases, with 12 bases between them. CDR3 size: 14 residues. Germline lookup yields CDR1 KGHSH and CDR2 LQKENI. For the CDR3, the DNA is TGTGCCAGCTCACCGGATCGGGGAGCAGAGACCCAGTACTTC. Translating gives CASSPDRGAETQYF. The variable domain in full, with the rest retrieved from reference TRBV18 and TRBJ2-5, is NAGVMQNPRHLVRRRGQEARLRCSPMKGHSHVYWYRQLPEEGLKFMVYLQKENIIDESGMPKERFSAEFPKEGPSILRIQQVVRGDSAAYFCASSPDRGAETQYFGPGTRLLVL.

This clonotype was seen only a few times. The chain combines TRBV7-6 with TRBJ2-2; D assignment may be TRBD1 or TRBD2 (5 bases each). The CDR3 extends over 16 amino acids. Trimming shortened V by 5 bases and J by 7 bases, and 20 bases separated the two germline ends. Germline V gene sequence: CDR1 SGHVS, CDR2 FNYEAQ. The CDR3 bases are TGTGCCAGCAGCCCCGCCGGGGCGGTCAGTGGCGGGGAGCTGTTTTTT. It specifies CASSPAGAVSGGELFF.

This clonotype was counted a few times. The rearrangement uses TRBV18 and TRBJ2-5; no reliable D call. CDR3 length equals 12 residues. Trimming removed 2 bases from V and 5 bases from J, with 6 bases in between. Per the germline V gene, CDR1 is KGHSH and CDR2 is LQKENI. The CDR3 spells CASSPNMETQYF. The CDR3 bases are TGTGCCAGCTCACCAAATATGGAGACCCAGTACTTC.

This clonotype was recorded many times. The genes are TRBV7-9 and TRBJ2-1; D is unclear. Looked up from germline, CDR1 is SEHNR and CDR2 is FQNEAQ (reference sequence). V dropped 1 base and J dropped 12 bases, with 16 bases sitting between them. The CDR3 sequence is 14 residues long. The CDR3 coding sequence is TGTGCCAGCAGCTTAGATGGGTATCCGGCGCTGCAGTTCTTC. Protein sequence: CASSLDGYPALQFF. The variable domain in full, completed from reference TRBV7-9 and TRBJ2-1, reads DTGVSQNPRHKITKRGQNVTFRCDPISEHNRLYWYRQTLGQGPEFLTYFQNEAQLEKSRLLSDRFSAERPKGSFSTLEIQRTEQGDSAMYLCASSLDGYPALQFFGPGTRLTVL.

In this sample, this clonotype turned up a few times. CDR3 DNA sequence: TGCAGCGTTGGGGATCGGCTAGCAGATTACAATGAGCAGTTCTTC. Translation: CSVGDRLADYNEQFF. The V gene is TRBV29-1, the J gene TRBJ2-1; D is perhaps TRBD2 (5 bases). Trimming cost V 4 bases and J 4 bases, with 17 bases left between them. CDR3 size: 15 residues. Germline V gene sequence: CDR1 SQVTM, CDR2 ANQGSEA.

This chain joins TRBV24-1 and TRBJ2-2; D possibly uses TRBD1 or TRBD2 (5 bases each). The length of the CDR3 is 15 residues. Germline lookup yields CDR1 KGHDR and CDR2 SFDVKD. V was cut by 5 bases and J by 1 base, with 10 bases left in between. The CDR3 DNA sequence: TGTGCCACCAGTGCCGCAGGGAGGAACACCGGGGAGCTGTTTTTT. Protein: CATSAAGRNTGELFF.

V usage is TRBV7-9 and J usage is TRBJ1-1; 8 positions agree with TRBD1. Unmatched junction bases numbered 6, after V lost 1 base and J lost 5 bases. Germline CDR1 and CDR2: SEHNR and FQNEAQ (reference sequence). The CDR3 length is 15 residues. The CDR3 here is CASSLGDRIRTEAFF. The CDR3 DNA sequence: TGTGCCAGCAGCTTAGGGGACAGGATTCGAACTGAAGCTTTCTTT.

This clonotype was seen at least ten times. V and J are TRBV27 and TRBJ2-7; D gene ambiguous. In germline, CDR1 is MNHEY, CDR2 SMNVEV (reference sequence). The V end lost 0 bases, the J end lost 3 bases, and 15 bases lay between the germline ends. CDR3 length: 16 residues. CDR3 amino acids: CASSLSRPRASYEQYF. CDR3 DNA: TGTGCCAGCAGTTTATCCAGGCCCCGCGCGAGCTACGAGCAGTACTTC.

The chain has TRBV5-1 and TRBJ1-1, with D unclear. The germline V gene encodes CDR1 SGHRS and CDR2 YFSETQ. V was clipped by 0 bases and J by 1 base, with 7 bases between them. The CDR3 contains 14 residues. CDR3 amino acids: CASSLGRENTEAFF. The CDR3 DNA is TGCGCCAGCAGCTTGGGCAGAGAGAACACTGAAGCTTTCTTT.

The sample holds many counts of this clonotype. V is TRBV20-1 and J is TRBJ2-1; 9 positions match TRBD2. The CDR3 has 14 residues. Germline trimming cut 4 bases from V and 2 bases from J; bases unmatched to any gene: 3. Germline V gene lookup returns CDR1 DFQATT and CDR2 SNEGSKA (reference sequence). Here the CDR3 reads CSATLAGAYNEQFF. CDR3 nucleotides: TGCAGTGCTACTTTAGCGGGAGCCTACAATGAGCAGTTCTTC.

The rearrangement uses TRBV7-8 and TRBJ1-1, with TRBD1 matching 8 bases. This CDR3 is built from 16 residues. The germline V gene encodes CDR1 SGHVS and CDR2 FQNEAQ. J was trimmed by 3 bases and V by 4 bases; bases with no gene match: 10. CDR3 DNA sequence: TGTGCCAGCAGCTCTGTGGGAAGGGACAGGCACACTGAAGCTTTCTTT. Translating gives CASSSVGRDRHTEAFF.

This clonotype was counted at least ten times. The CDR3 DNA reads as TGCGCCAGCGCACACTGCAACGAGGGGGAAAATCAGCCCCAGCATTTT. Its protein product is CASAHCNEGENQPQHF. The J gene is TRBJ1-5, the V gene TRBV5-1; TRBD1 might be the D (6 bases). V lost 7 bases to trimming and J lost 4 bases, with 21 bases between them. The germline gives CDR1 SGHRS, CDR2 YFSETQ. The CDR3 sequence is 16 residues long.

The chain uses TRBV29-1 and TRBJ2-7; a possible D gene is TRBD2 (5 bases). The CDR3 has 13 residues. V lost 6 bases, J lost 2 bases, and 14 bases lay in between. Germline values: CDR1 SQVTM, CDR2 ANQGSEA. CDR3 DNA: TGCAGCGTAGGCGGGCTCAATCCCTACGAGCAGTACTTC. This gives the protein CSVGGLNPYEQYF.

This clonotype was picked up many times. CDR3 residues: CSARGHLYNEQFF. The CDR3 DNA reads TGCAGTGCTAGAGGACACCTATACAATGAGCAGTTCTTC. The chain links TRBV20-1 to TRBJ2-1, with D hard to call. CDR1 and CDR2 from the germline V gene are DFQATT and SNEGSKA (reference sequence). The CDR3 is 13 residues long. V shed 1 base and J shed 4 bases, with 8 bases lying between them.